This entry lists 27 T cell receptor beta chains sequenced from one sample in a study of blood T cell repertoires in COVID-19. Repertoires were generated with immunoSEQ multiplex PCR, while TCRdb's copy carries only in-frame clones and drops some. Among fewer than 250,000 clones, about 86% were seen once, and the ten largest hold roughly 25%. Sequencing input: PBMCs or T cells enriched from blood (not recorded which). Receptors originate from a woman aged 40 to 49 in a cohort exposed to, infected with or recovered from COVID-19 (not recorded which).

The chain uses TRBV24-1 and TRBJ1-4; no clear D. The CDR3 consists of 15 residues. From germline, CDR1 is KGHDR and CDR2 SFDVKD. Deletions cut 5 bases from V and 8 bases from J, with 17 bases between. CDR3 DNA: TGTGCCACCAGTGCCCCGGGATACGAAGGAGAAAAACTGTTTTTT. Protein: CATSAPGYEGEKLFF.

The chain uses TRBV9 and TRBJ1-4; 8 bases agree with TRBD1. The CDR3 loop spans 15 amino acids. Germline V gene lookup returns CDR1 SGDLS and CDR2 YYNGEE. V gave up 0 bases and J gave up 4 bases; unmatched junction bases: 2. The CDR3 DNA reads TGTGCCAGCAGCGTAGCGACAGGGGTTAATGAAAAACTGTTTTTT. It yields the protein CASSVATGVNEKLFF.

The rearrangement joins TRBV2 to TRBJ2-7; 13 nucleotides align to TRBD2. The CDR3 is 18 residues long. With V trimmed by 4 bases and J by 3 bases, 12 bases remained unmatched. Germline CDR1 and CDR2: SNHLY and FYNNEI. CDR3 coding DNA: TGTGCCAGCAGTGTTGTAGGGAAAGGACTAGCGGGGGTCTACGAGCAGTACTTC. Translated, it gives CASSVVGKGLAGVYEQYF.

The rearrangement joins TRBV27 to TRBJ1-6, with D perhaps TRBD1 (5 bases). Germline values: CDR1 MNHEY, CDR2 SMNVEV (reference sequence). This CDR3 contains 13 residues. V was cut by 8 bases and J by 7 bases, with 12 bases left in between. The CDR3 bases are TGTGCCAGCGGGTGGGGCGGAAATTCACCCCTCCACTTT. Translating gives CASGWGGNSPLHF.

This sequence joins TRBV4-1 and TRBJ1-2, with D hard to call. Per the germline V gene, CDR1 is MGHRA and CDR2 is YSYEKL. The V end lost 4 bases, the J end lost 5 bases, and 14 bases lay between the germline ends. The CDR3 spans 14 residues. CDR3: CASSPRQRLYGYTF. The CDR3 DNA is TGCGCCAGCAGCCCTCGGCAGAGACTTTATGGCTACACCTTC.

The chain couples TRBV13 to TRBJ1-1, with 7 bases matching TRBD1. From germline, CDR1 is PRHDT and CDR2 FYEKMQ (reference sequence). The CDR3 runs 14 residues. After removal of 5 bases from V and 6 bases from J, the junction contained 9 bases not matched to a gene. The CDR3 coding sequence is TGTGCCAGCAGCCGTCGACAGGGATGGGCTGAAGCTTTCTTT. Protein: CASSRRQGWAEAFF.

This chain joins TRBV29-1 and TRBJ1-1; D possibly corresponds to TRBD1 (6 bases). CDR3 length: 11 amino acids. The germline gives CDR1 SQVTM, CDR2 ANQGSEA. The V end was cut by 3 bases, the J end by 7 bases, with 9 bases between. This CDR3 reads CSVEGAIEAFF. Written as DNA, the CDR3 is TGCAGCGTTGAGGGGGCCATTGAAGCTTTCTTT.

The chain is built from TRBV4-1 and TRBJ2-5; 9 nucleotides align to TRBD1. This CDR3 is 16 amino acids long. V shed 4 bases, J shed 4 bases, and the junction held 10 bases outside the gene matches. Germline assignment: CDR1 MGHRA and CDR2 YSYEKL. The CDR3 reads CASSPRQGGTRETQYF. The CDR3 nucleotides are TGCGCCAGCAGCCCCCGACAGGGGGGGACCCGAGAGACCCAGTACTTC.

The chain employs TRBV27 and TRBJ1-5; no clear D gene. Trimming removed 10 bases at V and 0 bases at J, with 13 bases between. The CDR3 covers 14 residues. CDR1 MNHEY and CDR2 SMNVEV come from the germline V gene (reference sequence). The CDR3 DNA reads as TGTGCCACCTCAACAGTCAATAGCAATCAGCCCCAGCATTTT. Amino acid sequence: CATSTVNSNQPQHF.

The chain joins TRBV28 to TRBJ1-6; no clear D gene. The CDR3 loop spans 12 amino acids. CDR1 is MDHEN, CDR2 SYDVKM, per germline. Between the trimmed V and J ends, which lost 5 bases and 6 bases, there was a span of 5 bases. The CDR3 sequence is CASSEPNSPLHF. The CDR3 DNA reads TGTGCCAGCAGTGAGCCTAATTCACCCCTCCACTTT.

The V call is TRBV4-3, the J call TRBJ1-1; D unresolved. Trimming cost V 0 bases and J 3 bases, with 5 bases left between them. Germline V gives CDR1 LGHNA, CDR2 YSLEER. The CDR3 runs 13 residues. The CDR3 region is CASSQDSDTEAFF. The CDR3 nucleotides read TGCGCCAGCAGCCAAGATTCGGACACTGAAGCTTTCTTT.

This clone appeared once. This sequence joins TRBV28 and TRBJ1-6, with TRBD1 matching 8 bases. Germline V gene sequence: CDR1 MDHEN, CDR2 SYDVKM. The CDR3 has 16 residues. V shed 5 bases and J 4 bases; nucleotides not matched to a gene: 7. The CDR3 loop is CASSTPDRDYNSPLHF. The CDR3 nucleotides read TGTGCCAGCAGTACCCCGGACAGGGATTATAATTCACCCCTCCACTTT.

The sample holds one count of this clone. CDR3 residues: CASSELRAGETQYF. CDR3 nucleotide sequence: TGTGCCAGCAGTGAACTCAGGGCAGGAGAGACCCAGTACTTC. The J gene is TRBJ2-5, the V gene TRBV25-1; maybe TRBD1 (5 bases). Trimming pared 2 bases from V and 4 bases from J, leaving 11 bases between. Germline V CDR1 and CDR2: MGHDK, SYGVNS. The CDR3 extends over 14 amino acids.

The chain recombines TRBV3-1 (or the pseudogene TRBV3-2) with TRBJ2-7, with a possible D match to TRBD1 (6 bases). This CDR3 comprises 16 residues. Germline V gives CDR1 LGHDT, CDR2 YNNKEL (reference sequence). V was clipped by 0 bases and J by 0 bases, with 12 bases between them. Written as DNA, the CDR3 is TGTGCCAGCAGCCAAGAGGGGGCAATTCGCTCCTACGAGCAGTACTTC. Translated, it gives CASSQEGAIRSYEQYF.

The chain is built from TRBV5-1 and TRBJ2-5; 11 bases fit TRBD2. Per germline, CDR1 SGHRS and CDR2 YFSETQ. This CDR3 spans 17 amino acids. Trimming cost V 4 bases and J 5 bases; bases outside gene matches: 13. CDR3 in amino acids: CASSPNLSGRAQETQYF. The CDR3 bases are TGCGCCAGCAGCCCGAATCTTAGCGGGAGGGCCCAGGAGACCCAGTACTTC.

This chain uses TRBV9 with TRBJ1-1; 11 bases map to TRBD1. Germline CDR1 and CDR2: SGDLS and YYNGEE. This CDR3 spans 17 amino acids. The V gene end was trimmed by 3 bases and the J gene end by 0 bases; junction bases not matched to a gene: 7. CDR3 nucleotide sequence: TGTGCCAGCAGCGAAGGGACAGGGGGTCTCATGAACACTGAAGCTTTCTTT. It specifies CASSEGTGGLMNTEAFF. Full variable domain (rest looked up from reference TRBV9 and TRBJ1-1): DSGVTQTPKHLITATGQRVTLRCSPRSGDLSVYWYQQSLDQGLQFLIQYYNGEERAKGNILERFSAQQFPDLHSELNLSSLELGDSALYFCASSEGTGGLMNTEAFFGQGTRLTVV.

The rearrangement uses TRBV20-1 and TRBJ1-4; 7 bases match TRBD1. Germline V gene lookup returns CDR1 DFQATT and CDR2 SNEGSKA (reference sequence). With V trimmed by 6 bases and J by 11 bases, 6 bases remained unmatched. The CDR3 totals 11 residues. CDR3 in amino acids: CSAEGQPKLFF. DNA for the CDR3: TGCAGTGCAGAGGGACAGCCGAAACTGTTTTTT.

J is TRBJ1-5 and V is TRBV7-9, with 8 bases fitting TRBD1. V was pared by 2 bases and J by 3 bases, with 3 bases of the junction left unmatched. Germline CDR1 SEHNR, CDR2 FQNEAQ (reference sequence). This CDR3 has 15 residues. The CDR3 nucleotides read TGTGCCAGCAGCTTAATGGGACAGGCCAATCAGCCCCAGCATTTT. Amino acids: CASSLMGQANQPQHF. Using reference TRBV7-9 and TRBJ1-5 for the parts outside the CDR3, the full variable domain is DTGVSQNPRHKITKRGQNVTFRCDPISEHNRLYWYRQTLGQGPEFLTYFQNEAQLEKSRLLSDRFSAERPKGSFSTLEIQRTEQGDSAMYLCASSLMGQANQPQHFGDGTRLSIL.

This clone was detected only a few times. This chain links TRBV28 with TRBJ1-2; D gene unclear. This CDR3 has 15 amino acids. Per germline, CDR1 MDHEN and CDR2 SYDVKM. Trimming shortened V by 0 bases and J by 4 bases, and 12 bases separated the two germline ends. In DNA, the CDR3 is TGTGCCAGCAGTTTATGGCAGGCCACCTCCTATGGCTACACCTTC. Protein: CASSLWQATSYGYTF.

The chain joins TRBV3-1 (or the pseudogene TRBV3-2) to TRBJ1-1, with D possibly TRBD1 on 5 matching bases. Per the germline V gene, CDR1 is LGHDT and CDR2 is YNNKEL (reference sequence). This CDR3 contains 17 residues. V was pared by 7 bases and J by 5 bases, with 26 bases between. CDR3 region: CASTQQPSVRGRTEAFF. In DNA, the CDR3 is TGTGCCAGCACCCAGCAGCCAAGTGTGCGGGGCCGGACTGAAGCTTTCTTT.

J is TRBJ1-3 and V is TRBV11-3; 11 nucleotides align to TRBD1. V shed 5 bases, J shed 3 bases, and the junction held 6 bases outside the gene matches. In germline, CDR1 is SGHNT, CDR2 YENEEA. The CDR3 sequence is 16 residues long. The DNA for the CDR3 is TGTGCCAGCAGCACAAGGACAGGGGGCATTGGAAACACCATATATTTT. It encodes CASSTRTGGIGNTIYF. Full variable domain (outside the CDR3, taken from reference TRBV11-3 and TRBJ1-3): EAGVVQSPRYKIIEKKQPVAFWCNPISGHNTLYWYLQNLGQGPELLIRYENEEAVDDSQLPKDRFSAERLKGVDSTLKIQPAELGDSAVYLCASSTRTGGIGNTIYFGEGSWLTVV.

The genes are TRBV15 and TRBJ1-3; the match to TRBD1 covers 10 bases. The CDR3 consists of 20 residues. The V gene's germline CDR1 is LNHNV and CDR2 YYDKDF (reference sequence). Trimming cost V 3 bases and J 1 base; bases outside gene matches: 15. The CDR3 nucleotides read TGTGCCACCAGCAGCCCAGTGGTTCGGGGACAGGGGACTTCTGGAAACACCATATATTTT. Translated, it gives CATSSPVVRGQGTSGNTIYF.

V usage is TRBV7-9 and J usage is TRBJ1-2, with TRBD1 matching over 10 bases. In germline, CDR1 is SEHNR, CDR2 FQNEAQ (reference sequence). The CDR3 loop spans 15 amino acids. J was trimmed by 8 bases and V by 4 bases; bases with no gene match: 10. Written as DNA, the CDR3 is TGTGCCAGCAGCTCTCGGGACAGGGGATTCGACGGCTACACCTTC. Its translation is CASSSRDRGFDGYTF.

The rearrangement joins TRBV21-1 to TRBJ2-1; the D call of TRBD2 is as the table states it, not checked on the DNA. TRBV21-1 is listed as a pseudogene. This CDR3 region has 16 residues. The CDR3 region has the DNA TGTGCCAGCAGCCCCGAGAGGGATGGAGGCTACAATGAGCAGTTCTTC. It encodes CASSPERDGGYNEQFF.

V is TRBV5-6 and J is TRBJ2-7, with D maybe TRBD1 (5 bases). This CDR3 is built from 14 residues. The ends were cut back, 1 base at V and 0 bases at J, with 8 bases in the middle. CDR1 is SGHDT and CDR2 is YYEEEE in the germline V gene. In DNA, the CDR3 is TGTGCCAGCAGCTTGAGACAGAGCTCCTACGAGCAGTACTTC. It is translated as CASSLRQSSYEQYF. Full variable domain (rest looked up from reference TRBV5-6 and TRBJ2-7): DAGVTQSPTHLIKTRGQQVTLRCSPKSGHDTVSWYQQALGQGPQFIFQYYEEEERQRGNFPDRFSGHQFPNYSSELNVNALLLGDSALYLCASSLRQSSYEQYFGPGTRLTVT.

The chain couples TRBV28 to TRBJ1-4, with D unresolved. The CDR3 contains 14 residues. V lost 6 bases and J 6 bases, leaving 14 bases between the germline ends. Germline V CDR1 and CDR2: MDHEN, SYDVKM. The CDR3 spells CASSRREGYEKLFF. The DNA of the CDR3 is TGTGCCAGCAGCCGGCGGGAAGGGTATGAAAAACTGTTTTTT.

In its sample, this clone was seen once. The rearrangement links TRBV5-1 to TRBJ2-2; D is unresolved. The CDR3 is 14 amino acids. Germline V lookup: CDR1 SGHRS, CDR2 YFSETQ. V was cut by 5 bases and J by 5 bases, with 13 bases left in between. The CDR3, as DNA: TGCGCCAGCAGACGAGAGGCGGCGACCGGGGAGCTGTTTTTT. This translates into CASRREAATGELFF.